The 26 T cell receptor beta chains reported below all come from one sample, sequenced in a study of kidney transplant recipient with SARS-CoV-2 infection. MiXCR was run by TCRdb on the reads, yielding one entry per CDR3 protein. The sample gives 200,000 to 300,000 distinct CDR3 sequences, about 30% of which show up once; almost 7.5% is in the top ten. This sample comprised a blood sample, obtained at baseline and between days 110 and 120 from a kidney transplant recipient. The origin of the receptors is a male patient between 25 and 39 years old who had COVID-19 and was a kidney transplant recipient. Some T cells may arise from the graft donor.

This clonotype appeared many times. CDR3 in amino acids: CASSSSGGGNTEAFF. CDR3 sequence (DNA): TGTGCCAGCAGTTCTTCAGGGGGCGGGAACACTGAAGCTTTCTTT. This chain connects TRBV12-3 or TRBV12-4 to TRBJ1-1; 8 bases match TRBD1. Unmatched junction bases numbered 5, after V lost 4 bases and J lost 1 base. CDR3 length: 15 amino acids.

A remark on this clonotype: A junction boundary mismatches the germline segment, possibly from a read error. The rearrangement joins TRBV5-6 to TRBJ1-2, with unresolved D. Germline V gene sequence: CDR1 SGHDT, CDR2 YYEEEE. The CDR3 sequence is 16 residues long. CDR3 sequence reads: CASNLYNSRKTYDYTF. As DNA, the CDR3 is TGTGCCAGCAATCTCTACAATAGTCGAAAGACCTATGACTACACCTTC.

As concerns this clonotype: A much larger clone differs by one base, so this may be a read error. It is likely a read error, because the conserved phenylalanine at the end of the CDR3 is missing. The chain combines TRBV20-1 with TRBJ2-7; D is unresolved. V dropped 6 bases and J dropped 7 bases, with 10 bases sitting between them. The CDR3 sequence is 10 residues long. Germline CDR1 DFQATT, CDR2 SNEGSKA (reference sequence). CDR3 nucleotides: TGCAGTGCAGCCGGAGAGGAGCAGTACTAC. This translates into CSAAGEEQYY.

The V gene is TRBV23-1, the J gene TRBJ2-7; D may be TRBD1 (5 bases). The better agreement between TRBJ1-2 and the DNA end casts doubt on the J call. TRBV23-1 is an ORF, with its function uncertain. There are 17 residues in the CDR3. The CDR3 DNA is TGCGCCAGCAGTTGCCGACAGCTACGCAGAAAGACCTATGGCTACACCTTC. Translating gives CASSCRQLRRKTYGYTF.

This chain connects TRBV5-1 to TRBJ2-3; D uncertain. Germline loops: CDR1 SGHRS, CDR2 YFSETQ. The CDR3 contains 14 residues. V was clipped by 7 bases and J by 4 bases, with 16 bases between them. The CDR3 region has the DNA TGCGCCAGCGGGGATGGAAGTTTTTCAGATACGCAGTATTTT. Protein product: CASGDGSFSDTQYF.

The table lists this clonotype with many counts. The genes are TRBV23-1 and TRBJ1-2; D gene uncertain. TRBV23-1 is filed as an ORF, its function uncertain. This CDR3 is built from 17 residues. V was trimmed by 5 bases and J by 4 bases, leaving 23 bases between them. In DNA, the CDR3 is TGCGCCAGCAGTGCATGCGCGCTACGCAGAAAGACCTATGGCTACACCTTC. Translated: CASSACALRRKTYGYTF.

A note on this clonotype: A much larger clone lies one base from this, so it may be a read error. The chain uses TRBV7-4 and TRBJ1-2; D call uncertain. This CDR3 spans 17 amino acids. Germline loops: CDR1 SGHVT, CDR2 SQSDAQ. Trimming shortened V by 4 bases and J by 4 bases, and 22 bases separated the two germline ends. Written as DNA, the CDR3 is TGTGCCAGCAGCTCGCGGGTTTCAGCTCGAAGGACCTATGGCTACACCTTC. It is translated as CASSSRVSARRTYGYTF.

A word on this clonotype: The junction does not match germline at one end; this may be a read error. V usage is TRBV12-3 or TRBV12-4 and J usage is TRBJ2-7, with D maybe TRBD1 (5 bases). CDR3 length: 12 amino acids. The CDR3 bases are TGTGCCAGCGGGAACAGGCAAGAGACCCAGCACTTC. Its protein product is CASGNRQETQHF.

This clonotype was detected many times. This sequence joins TRBV21-1 and TRBJ2-5; TRBD1 is the table's D call, not checked against the DNA. TRBV21-1 is an annotated pseudogene. This CDR3 comprises 13 residues. CDR3 region: CASSTGVQETQYF. CDR3 in DNA: TGTGCCAGCAGCACGGGCGTGCAAGAGACCCAGTACTTC.

This clonotype was recorded many times. The J gene is TRBJ1-3, the V gene TRBV3-1; TRBD1 matches at 8 bases. The V gene end was trimmed by 4 bases and the J gene end by 4 bases; junction bases not matched to a gene: 6. This CDR3 has 15 amino acids. The V gene's germline CDR1 is LGHDT and CDR2 YNNKEL (reference sequence). The DNA of the CDR3 is TGTGCCAGCAGCCTCCGGACAGGGAGGGGAAACACCATATATTTT. Translation gives CASSLRTGRGNTIYF.

This clonotype has a count of ten or more. The rearrangement joins TRBV6-5 to TRBJ2-7; no reliable D call. Germline CDR1 MNHEY, CDR2 SVGAGI. This CDR3 region has 13 residues. Trimming cost V 6 bases and J 4 bases, with 13 bases left between them. In nucleotides, the CDR3 is TGTGCCAGCAGGGGTTTGACTTTTTACGAGCAGTACTTC. Protein product: CASRGLTFYEQYF.

This clonotype was observed many times. The chain carries TRBV7-2 and TRBJ1-1, with 9 positions matching TRBD1. This CDR3 is built from 17 residues. Unmatched junction bases numbered 10, after V lost 1 base and J lost 4 bases. Germline lookup yields CDR1 SGHTA and CDR2 FQGNSA. CDR3 in amino acids: CASSLGPGQGRGTEAFF. For the CDR3, the DNA is TGTGCCAGCAGCTTAGGCCCGGGACAGGGAAGAGGCACTGAAGCTTTCTTT.

This clonotype occurred many times. This chain joins TRBV21-1 and TRBJ2-3. TRBV21-1 is a documented pseudogene. The CDR3 covers 17 residues. The CDR3 bases are TGTGCCAGCAGAAATCCTTTAGCTACAGTCATGCAAGATACGCAGTATTTT. Translating it yields CASRNPLATVMQDTQYF.

As to this clonotype: This may arise from a read error, as a much more abundant clone is one base away. The chain joins TRBV5-1 to TRBJ2-5; tentative D call: TRBD2 (5 bases). CDR3 length equals 15 residues. The V gene lost 3 bases and the J gene lost 7 bases, with 19 bases spanning the gap. Germline loops: CDR1 SGHRS, CDR2 YFSETQ. The CDR3 reads CASSSEWTAGGTQYF. CDR3 in DNA: TGCGCCAGCAGCTCCGAATGGACTGCAGGCGGGACCCAGTACTTC.

The sample holds many counts of this clonotype. The chain uses TRBV2 and TRBJ2-3; maybe TRBD1 (5 bases). Germline V gene sequence: CDR1 SNHLY, CDR2 FYNNEI. Trimming left V 8 bases short and J 3 bases short, with 12 bases between. The CDR3 extends over 13 amino acids. The CDR3 DNA reads as TGTGCCAGCTCTTCCAGGGTGACAGATACGCAGTATTTT. Amino acids: CASSSRVTDTQYF.

The genes are TRBV6-2 or TRBV6-3 and TRBJ2-1, with 8 bases identical to TRBD2. CDR3 length: 15 residues. Germline V gives CDR1 MNHEY, CDR2 SVGEGT. J lost 9 bases, V lost 3 bases, and 10 bases had no gene match. In DNA form, the CDR3 reads TGTGCCAGCAGTTATGGTGGGACTAGTACTCGTGAGCAGTTCTTC. This codes for CASSYGGTSTREQFF.

The sample holds many counts of this clonotype. The gene calls are TRBV28 and TRBJ1-1; D is unresolved. CDR1 and CDR2 (germline): MDHEN, SYDVKM. The V and J ends lost 1 base and 10 bases respectively, with 7 bases between them. The CDR3 is 11 residues long. CDR3: CASSLSRRAFF. As DNA, the CDR3 is TGTGCCAGCAGTTTATCCAGGCGAGCTTTCTTT.

This chain uses TRBV11-2 with TRBJ2-4; a possible D gene is TRBD2 (6 bases). Deletions cut 7 bases from V and 2 bases from J, with 24 bases between. Per germline, CDR1 SGHAT and CDR2 FQNNGV. The CDR3 extends over 18 amino acids. DNA of the CDR3: TGTGCCAGCAACTTGTCCATATGGCGCGGGACGTCCAAAAACATTCAGTACTTC. It codes for CASNLSIWRGTSKNIQYF.

This clonotype came up a few times. The V and J genes are TRBV12-3 or TRBV12-4 and TRBJ2-1; 7 bases map to TRBD1. The V gene end was trimmed by 7 bases and the J gene end by 9 bases; junction bases not matched to a gene: 9. The CDR3 has 13 amino acids. DNA for the CDR3: TGTGCCAGCACTCCTACAGGGGTCGTTGAGCAGTTCTTC. It specifies CASTPTGVVEQFF.

This clonotype has ten or more counts. The chain has TRBV6-6 and TRBJ1-1; D may be TRBD1 (5 bases). The CDR3 spans 15 residues. The germline V gene has CDR1 MNHNY and CDR2 SVGAGI (reference sequence). Trimming took 5 bases from V and 1 from J, leaving 14 bases between them. This chain's CDR3 is CASSNRARANTEAFF. The CDR3 DNA reads as TGTGCCAGCAGTAACCGGGCCAGGGCGAACACTGAAGCTTTCTTT.

This clonotype appeared many times. This chain uses TRBV29-1 with TRBJ1-1; TRBD1 matches 7 bases. CDR3 size: 14 residues. Germline V gene sequence: CDR1 SQVTM, CDR2 ANQGSEA. The J segment lost 0 bases and the V segment lost 4 bases, leaving 5 bases of the junction unmatched. CDR3 residues: CSVGPGTVNTEAFF. As DNA, the CDR3 is TGCAGCGTTGGACCCGGGACAGTGAACACTGAAGCTTTCTTT.

This clonotype was detected many times. This chain links TRBV4-1 with TRBJ2-7, with D possibly being TRBD2 (5 bases). Germline CDR1 reads MGHRA; CDR2 reads YSYEKL. CDR3 size: 17 residues. Deletions cut 0 bases from V and 7 bases from J, with 22 bases between. CDR3 sequence reads: CASSQEGNSRLPGEQYF. CDR3 DNA: TGCGCCAGCAGCCAAGAGGGGAACAGCCGCCTCCCGGGAGAGCAGTACTTC.

In its sample, this clonotype was seen many times. The chain couples TRBV4-3 to TRBJ2-7; TRBD2 might be the D (6 bases). Germline CDR1 LGHNA, CDR2 YSLEER. The CDR3 is 17 residues long. V lost 0 bases to trimming and J lost 2 bases, with 17 bases between them. For the CDR3, the DNA is TGCGCCAGCAGCCAAGAACCGGCAGGAGGGTTCCCCTACGAGCAGTACTTC. It is translated as CASSQEPAGGFPYEQYF.

This clonotype was counted many times. The rearrangement links TRBV2 to TRBJ2-1; no clear D. The germline V gene encodes CDR1 SNHLY and CDR2 FYNNEI. The CDR3 covers 14 residues. The V end was cut by 7 bases, the J end by 0 bases, with 10 bases between. The DNA for the CDR3 is TGTGCCAGCAAAGGAGAAAGCTCCTACAATGAGCAGTTCTTC. Residues: CASKGESSYNEQFF.

This clonotype was detected a few times. The V and J genes are TRBV5-1 and TRBJ1-2, with D uncertain. Trimming stripped 7 bases from V and 4 bases from J, with 23 bases between. Germline V gene data show CDR1 as SGHRS and CDR2 as YFSETQ. This CDR3 has 16 amino acids. CDR3 sequence: CASHKQSVRKTYGYTF. CDR3 nucleotide sequence: TGCGCCAGCCATAAACAATCGGTTCGAAAGACCTATGGCTACACCTTC.

This clonotype was picked up many times. This chain joins TRBV28 and TRBJ1-3; D remains ambiguous. The CDR3 length is 10 residues. Germline assignment: CDR1 MDHEN and CDR2 SYDVKM. V was trimmed by 10 bases and J by 2 bases, leaving 3 bases between them. Here the CDR3 DNA reads TGTGCCACCACTGGAAACACCATATATTTT. It yields the protein CATTGNTIYF.